One sample yielded the 14 T cell receptor beta chains listed below, sequenced in a study of T cell changes during pregnancy in multiple sclerosis. The assay was immunoSEQ multiplex PCR, and TCRdb's table has in-frame clones only and misses some. The table records about 73,000 clones, roughly 90% of them present only once. The specimen was peripheral blood, collected after pregnancy. The source of these receptors is a female donor in good health, enrolled as a control in a pregnancy study.

The gene calls are TRBV30 and TRBJ1-2; D might be TRBD1 (6 bases). This CDR3 contains 12 residues. The V gene lost 3 bases and the J gene lost 8 bases, with 13 bases spanning the gap. Germline V gives CDR1 GTSNPN, CDR2 SVGIG (reference sequence). Here the CDR3 DNA reads TGTGCCTGGAGATCGGACAGAGACGGCTACACCTTC. Its protein product is CAWRSDRDGYTF.

This clone was seen once. The chain combines TRBV6-5 with TRBJ2-5; a possible D gene is TRBD1 (5 bases). V was cut by 6 bases and J by 5 bases, with 13 bases left in between. CDR3 length: 13 amino acids. Germline loops: CDR1 MNHEY, CDR2 SVGAGI. CDR3: CASSLGPGETQYF. In DNA form, the CDR3 reads TGTGCCAGCAGCCTCGGCCCAGGGGAGACCCAGTACTTC.

The V gene is TRBV7-9, the J gene TRBJ2-3; TRBD2 might be the D (6 bases). The germline V gene has CDR1 SEHNR and CDR2 FQNEAQ (reference sequence). Deletions cut 2 bases from V and 1 base from J, with 16 bases between. The CDR3 totals 17 residues. CDR3 sequence reads: CASSLPFIAAGTDTQYF. CDR3 sequence (DNA): TGTGCCAGCAGCTTACCGTTTATAGCGGCGGGCACAGATACGCAGTATTTT.

The rearrangement joins TRBV6-5 to TRBJ1-5, with D perhaps TRBD1 (6 bases). The CDR3 extends over 14 amino acids. Trimming took 4 bases from V and 5 from J, leaving 12 bases between them. Germline CDR1 and CDR2: MNHEY and SVGAGI. CDR3 region: CASSSLQGYQPQHF. CDR3 bases: TGTGCCAGCAGTTCCCTTCAGGGGTATCAGCCCCAGCATTTT.

This rearrangement joins TRBV9 to TRBJ2-5, with 8 bases aligning to TRBD1. CDR1 SGDLS and CDR2 YYNGEE come from the germline V gene. The length of the CDR3 is 13 residues. J was trimmed by 6 bases and V by 4 bases; bases with no gene match: 5. Here the CDR3 reads CASSSDRGKTQYF. CDR3 nucleotides: TGTGCCAGCAGCTCAGACAGGGGAAAGACCCAGTACTTC. The whole variable domain, remainder taken from reference TRBV9 and TRBJ2-5, is DSGVTQTPKHLITATGQRVTLRCSPRSGDLSVYWYQQSLDQGLQFLIQYYNGEERAKGNILERFSAQQFPDLHSELNLSSLELGDSALYFCASSSDRGKTQYFGPGTRLLVL.

V gene TRBV30 combines with J gene TRBJ1-2, with 7 bases aligning to TRBD1. Germline trimming cut 0 bases from V and 4 bases from J; bases unmatched to any gene: 8. The CDR3 is made up of 15 amino acids. Per the germline V gene, CDR1 is GTSNPN and CDR2 is SVGIG (reference sequence). The CDR3 DNA reads as TGTGCCTGGAGTGTAAGCTTTGGGACAGCCTATGGCTACACCTTC. This encodes CAWSVSFGTAYGYTF.

The chain is built from TRBV4-3 and TRBJ1-6; possible D gene TRBD1, 5 bases. V dropped 6 bases and J dropped 6 bases, with 15 bases sitting between them. This CDR3 has 15 residues. Germline loops: CDR1 LGHNA, CDR2 YSLEER. The CDR3 DNA is TGCGCCAGCAGTCGGGGGGGGTCTAGTAATTCACCCCTCCACTTT. This gives the protein CASSRGGSSNSPLHF.

The rearrangement links TRBV9 to TRBJ1-2; TRBD1 aligns across 8 bases. The CDR3 consists of 15 residues. Germline assignment: CDR1 SGDLS and CDR2 YYNGEE. V shed 0 bases, J shed 6 bases, and the junction held 7 bases outside the gene matches. The chain's CDR3 is CASSVGQGLRHGYTF. In DNA, the CDR3 is TGTGCCAGCAGCGTAGGACAGGGGCTTCGTCATGGCTACACCTTC.

The chain links TRBV18 to TRBJ2-7; 9 bases fit TRBD1. V dropped 8 bases and J dropped 0; count of bases not matched to a gene: 8. Germline-derived CDR1 and CDR2 are KGHSH and LQKENI. The CDR3 consists of 15 residues. The CDR3: CASTPGTGRSYEQYF. The CDR3 DNA reads as TGTGCCAGCACCCCCGGGACAGGGCGCTCCTACGAGCAGTACTTC.

The rearrangement joins TRBV19 to TRBJ1-1; 8 bases are shared with TRBD1. V lost 5 bases to trimming and J lost 0 bases; unmatched junction nucleotides: 8. CDR3 length equals 16 residues. CDR1 is LNHDA, CDR2 SQIVND, per germline (reference sequence). The CDR3 DNA sequence: TGTGCCAGTAGTGGCGGACAGGGAACAATGAACACTGAAGCTTTCTTT. It specifies CASSGGQGTMNTEAFF.

This clone was recorded once. This chain uses TRBV29-1 with TRBJ2-7; TRBD2 might be the D (5 bases). The CDR3 length is 12 residues. Germline V gives CDR1 SQVTM, CDR2 ANQGSEA. V lost 4 bases to trimming and J lost 4 bases, with 11 bases between them. CDR3 protein: CSVAEGSYEQYF. CDR3 DNA sequence: TGCAGCGTTGCCGAGGGTAGTTACGAGCAGTACTTC.

The chain uses TRBV25-1 and TRBJ2-7; D unclear. V lost 3 bases, J lost 7 bases, and 7 bases lay in between. Germline loops: CDR1 MGHDK, CDR2 SYGVNS. The CDR3 is 11 residues long. The CDR3 coding sequence is TGTGCCAGCAGTGACTACTGGGAGCAGTACTTC. Encoded protein: CASSDYWEQYF.

V gene TRBV19 combines with J gene TRBJ2-3; 13 nucleotides match TRBD2. Germline lookup yields CDR1 LNHDA and CDR2 SQIVND (reference sequence). J gave up 3 bases and V 4 bases, and 16 bases lay outside the gene matches. This CDR3 has 20 amino acids. CDR3 loop: CASSSGPRTSGGLGTDTQYF. The CDR3 DNA sequence: TGTGCCAGTAGTAGTGGGCCGCGGACTAGCGGGGGCCTGGGGACAGATACGCAGTATTTT.

In its sample, this clone was seen once. The V call is TRBV11-3, the J call TRBJ2-5, with TRBD2 matching over 11 bases. Germline values: CDR1 SGHNT, CDR2 YENEEA. V shed 5 bases, J shed 5 bases, and the junction held 7 bases outside the gene matches. CDR3 size: 15 residues. The CDR3 DNA is TGTGCCAGCAGCCTTAGCGGGGGGGCCGGCGAGACCCAGTACTTC. This gives the protein CASSLSGGAGETQYF.